This T cell receptor beta chain was captured in a study of blood T cell repertoires in COVID-19. Methods used by the authors: Researchers report that nucleated cell counts were estimated from reference gene primer amplification. Profiled with immunoSEQ multiplex PCR; TCRdb holds only in-frame clones, not every one. That table supplies the V and J calls and clone size; D and trimming were determined from the DNA. The sample holds 200,000 or so clones; roughly 90% are singletons and the top ten take 3% to 4.5%. The CDR3 is made up of 15 amino acids. Per the germline V gene, CDR1 is MNHEY and CDR2 is SVGEGT. The ends were cut back, 5 bases at V and 4 bases at J, with 14 bases in the middle.

The rearrangement joins TRBV6-2 or TRBV6-3 to TRBJ1-4; D possibly corresponds to TRBD1 (5 bases). The sequence was obtained from a woman aged 40-49 years with acute COVID-19. The sample taken for sequencing was PBMCs or T cells enriched from blood (not recorded which). The CDR3 sequence: CASSQPLGDNEKLFF. CDR3 coding DNA: TGTGCCAGCAGTCAACCCCTAGGGGATAATGAAAAACTGTTTTTT.